The next 3 T cell receptor beta chains were all read from a single sample in a study of cytomegalovirus exposure and HLA in healthy donors. The assay was immunoSEQ multiplex PCR, and TCRdb's table has in-frame clones only and misses some. The sample has 120,000 or so clones; around 90% are singletons. The sequencing sample was made of PBMCs. The receptors shown here come from a woman younger than 30 in good health and CMV-seronegative.

V is TRBV2 and J is TRBJ2-7; the D gene is possibly TRBD1 (5 bases). CDR1 SNHLY and CDR2 FYNNEI come from the germline V gene. The CDR3 spans 14 residues. V was clipped by 3 bases and J by 4 bases, with 13 bases between them. The CDR3 loop reads CASSESDIPYEQYF. The DNA of the CDR3 is TGTGCCAGCAGTGAGTCGGACATACCATACGAGCAGTACTTC. Together with reference TRBV2 and TRBJ2-7, the CDR3 gives the full variable domain: EPEVTQTPSHQVTQMGQEVILRCVPISNHLYFYWYRQILGQKVEFLVSFYNNEISEKSEIFDDQFSVERPDGSNFTLKIRSTKLEDSAMYFCASSESDIPYEQYFGPGTRLTVT.

The chain recombines TRBV10-3 with TRBJ1-1; 7 positions agree with TRBD1. CDR3 size: 15 residues. Per the germline V gene, CDR1 is ENHRY and CDR2 is SYGVKD. Trimming took 5 bases from V and 4 from J; bases not matched to a gene: 10. The CDR3, as DNA: TGTGCCATCAGTAAGAAGGGACAGTTGGGCACTGAAGCTTTCTTT. Translation gives CAISKKGQLGTEAFF.

Only one count was recorded for this clone. The chain joins TRBV18 to TRBJ1-3, with D possibly being TRBD1 (5 bases). Trimming removed 0 bases from V and 2 bases from J, with 14 bases in between. This CDR3 is built from 17 residues. Per the germline V gene, CDR1 is KGHSH and CDR2 is LQKENI. CDR3 DNA: TGTGCCAGCTCACCACCGAACGGGGGAGGAACTGGAAACACCATATATTTT. It codes for CASSPPNGGGTGNTIYF.